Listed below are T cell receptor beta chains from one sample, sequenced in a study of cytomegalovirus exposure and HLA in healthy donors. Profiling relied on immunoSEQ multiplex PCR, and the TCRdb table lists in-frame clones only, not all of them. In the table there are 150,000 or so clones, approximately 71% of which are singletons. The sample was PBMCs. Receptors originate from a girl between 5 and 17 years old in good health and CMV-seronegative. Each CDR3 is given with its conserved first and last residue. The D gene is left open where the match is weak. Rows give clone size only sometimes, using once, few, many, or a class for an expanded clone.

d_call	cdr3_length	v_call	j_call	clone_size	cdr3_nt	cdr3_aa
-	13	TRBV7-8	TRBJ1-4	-	TGTGCCAGCAGTGAACGGACTAATGAAAAACTGTTTTTT	CASSERTNEKLFF
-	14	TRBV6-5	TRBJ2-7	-	TGTGCCAGCAGTTCCCAGCGGTACTCCTACGAGCAGTACTTC	CASSSQRYSYEQYF
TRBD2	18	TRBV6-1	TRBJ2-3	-	TGTGCCAGCAGTGAAGCCCTAGCGGGGGGCCCGGGCTCAGATACGCAGTATTTT	CASSEALAGGPGSDTQYF
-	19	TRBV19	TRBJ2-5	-	TGTGCCAGTAGTAGCGGCGTAGGACAGCAAAATACACGGGGAGAGACCCAGTACTTC	CASSSGVGQQNTRGETQYF
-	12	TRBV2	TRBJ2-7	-	TGTGCCAGCGCGGGACCCTCGGGCGAGCAGTACTTC	CASAGPSGEQYF
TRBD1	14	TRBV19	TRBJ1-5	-	TGTGCCAGCCGCCCAGACAGGGAGGATCAGCCCCAGCATTTT	CASRPDREDQPQHF
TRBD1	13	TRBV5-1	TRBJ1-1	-	TGCGCCAGCGGAGGGACAGTGAACACTGAAGCTTTCTTT	CASGGTVNTEAFF
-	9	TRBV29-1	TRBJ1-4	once	TGCAGCGTTCGTGAAAAACTGTTTTTT	CSVREKLFF
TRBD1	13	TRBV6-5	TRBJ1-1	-	TGTGCCAGCACAGAGGGGGCGAGCACTGAAGCTTTCTTT	CASTEGASTEAFF
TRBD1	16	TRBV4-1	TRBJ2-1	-	TGCGCCAGCAGCCAATTACGGGACAGCCCACCTAATGAGCAGTTCTTC	CASSQLRDSPPNEQFF
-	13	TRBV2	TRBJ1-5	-	TGTGCCAGCAGTCCCGGGCGGGGGAACCCCCAGCATTTT	CASSPGRGNPQHF
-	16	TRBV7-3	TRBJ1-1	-	TGTGCCAGCAGCTTAAAACGCTCAACTTCGAACACTGAAGCTTTCTTT	CASSLKRSTSNTEAFF
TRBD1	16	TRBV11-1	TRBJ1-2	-	TGTGCCAGCAGCTTTAACAGGGGAAGAGCTAACTATGGCTACACCTTC	CASSFNRGRANYGYTF
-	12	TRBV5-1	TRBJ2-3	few	TGCGCCAGCAGCTTGGGCGGGGATACGCAGTATTTT	CASSLGGDTQYF